One and the same sample provided the 31 T cell receptor beta chains below, sequenced in a study of T cells in Graves' hyperthyroidism and ophthalmopathy. It was RNA transcripts that yielded the amplified TCR beta CDR3 regions. A set of HTBI primers served as the primers for a first-round RT-PCR of the TCR CDR3. TCRdb called the multiplex PCR reads again in MiXCR, with one record for every CDR3 protein. Of 200,000 to 300,000 distinct CDR3 sequences listed, around 25% are singletons. Source material: blood. The receptors stem from a woman in her 40s with Graves' ophthalmopathy.

The table lists this clonotype with many counts. This chain joins TRBV24-1 and TRBJ1-5, with D hard to call. The V and J ends lost 7 bases and 4 bases respectively, with 7 bases between them. This CDR3 is 12 amino acids long. From germline, CDR1 is KGHDR and CDR2 SFDVKD. The CDR3 DNA reads TGTGCCACCAGCCTCTCGAATCAGCCCCAGCATTTT. Its translation is CATSLSNQPQHF.

This clonotype was recorded a few times. The chain employs TRBV20-1 and TRBJ2-7; 11 bases map to TRBD2. Germline V CDR1 and CDR2: DFQATT, SNEGSKA (reference sequence). Trimming at V came to 3 bases and at J to 4 bases, leaving 8 bases not matched to a gene. This CDR3 spans 15 amino acids. CDR3 bases: TGCAGTGCTAGTCGCGGGACTAGCGGTTCGTACGAGCAGTACTTC. Protein sequence: CSASRGTSGSYEQYF.

This clonotype came up many times. V is TRBV6-1 and J is TRBJ2-1, with 10 bases fitting TRBD2. This CDR3 is built from 16 residues. V was pared by 7 bases and J by 4 bases, with 10 bases of the junction left unmatched. Germline CDR1 MNHNS, CDR2 SASEGT. CDR3 sequence reads: CASKTSLAGDYNEQFF. In DNA, the CDR3 is TGTGCCAGCAAGACCTCCCTAGCGGGAGATTACAATGAGCAGTTCTTC.

The rearrangement uses TRBV28 and TRBJ2-7; D might be TRBD1 (6 bases). Per the germline V gene, CDR1 is MDHEN and CDR2 is SYDVKM. Trimming removed 1 base from V and 3 bases from J, with 19 bases in between. This CDR3 has 17 amino acids. This CDR3 reads CASSLSPGQLVFYEQYF. CDR3 nucleotide sequence: TGTGCCAGCAGTTTATCTCCTGGACAGTTAGTATTCTACGAGCAGTACTTC. The whole variable domain, filled in from reference TRBV28 and TRBJ2-7, reads DVKVTQSSRYLVKRTGEKVFLECVQDMDHENMFWYRQDPGLGLRLIYFSYDVKMKEKGDIPEGYSVSREKKERFSLILESASTNQTSMYLCASSLSPGQLVFYEQYFGPGTRLTVT.

This clonotype was observed at least ten times. The genes are TRBV12-3 or TRBV12-4 and TRBJ1-1; 9 bases agree with TRBD1. The CDR3 extends over 18 amino acids. After removal of 5 bases from V and 8 bases from J, the junction contained 21 bases not matched to a gene. CDR3 coding DNA: TGTGCCAGCAGTCACCGGGGTTTTTTGGGACAGGGTGGAAGAGAAGCTTTCTTT. Translated: CASSHRGFLGQGGREAFF.

This clonotype occurred many times. This sequence joins TRBV6-1 and TRBJ2-7; the match to TRBD1 covers 9 bases. Per germline, CDR1 MNHNS and CDR2 SASEGT. The CDR3 covers 14 residues. Germline trimming cut 4 bases from V and 4 bases from J; bases unmatched to any gene: 5. The CDR3 region is CASSAGTGWYEQYF. The CDR3 nucleotides are TGTGCCAGCAGTGCCGGGACAGGGTGGTACGAGCAGTACTTC.

This clonotype was seen many times. This chain uses TRBV19 with TRBJ1-1; D uncertain. V was pared by 8 bases and J by 5 bases, with 27 bases between. In germline, CDR1 is LNHDA, CDR2 SQIVND (reference sequence). This CDR3 is 17 amino acids long. The CDR3 region is CASSDPPPPGLGTEAFF. In DNA, the CDR3 is TGTGCCAGTTCTGATCCACCGCCACCCGGCCTGGGGACTGAAGCTTTCTTT.

V is TRBV20-1 and J is TRBJ1-2; 11 positions agree with TRBD1. The CDR3 is 14 residues long. With V trimmed by 3 bases and J by 6 bases, 6 bases remained unmatched. The germline gives CDR1 DFQATT, CDR2 SNEGSKA (reference sequence). This chain's CDR3 is CSARDRGRLDGYTF. For the CDR3, the DNA is TGCAGTGCTAGGGACAGGGGGCGTTTGGATGGCTACACCTTC.

The rearrangement joins TRBV28 to TRBJ2-7, with D hard to call. CDR3 length: 14 residues. V gave up 2 bases and J gave up 2 bases, with 10 bases separating them. Looked up from germline, CDR1 is MDHEN and CDR2 is SYDVKM. The CDR3 DNA reads TGTGCCAGCAGTTTAACCAAACTCACCTACGAGCAGTACTTC. It encodes CASSLTKLTYEQYF. The full variable domain, its missing parts supplied by reference TRBV28 and TRBJ2-7, is DVKVTQSSRYLVKRTGEKVFLECVQDMDHENMFWYRQDPGLGLRLIYFSYDVKMKEKGDIPEGYSVSREKKERFSLILESASTNQTSMYLCASSLTKLTYEQYFGPGTRLTVT.

This clonotype came up many times. V and J are TRBV3-1 and TRBJ2-2; D is unclear. CDR1 LGHDT and CDR2 YNNKEL come from the germline V gene (reference sequence). V was clipped by 3 bases and J by 3 bases, with 8 bases between them. CDR3 length: 14 amino acids. The CDR3 DNA sequence: TGTGCCAGCAGCCAGTCTGGGCACACCGGGGAGCTGTTTTTT. Amino acid sequence: CASSQSGHTGELFF.

This clonotype was seen repeatedly, ten times or more. The genes are TRBV11-2 and TRBJ1-4, with a tentative D call TRBD1 (5 bases). The germline V gene encodes CDR1 SGHAT and CDR2 FQNNGV. V was shortened by 2 bases and J by 3 bases, with 10 bases between the two germline ends. The CDR3 is 15 amino acids. Here the CDR3 reads CASSLYAGSNEKLFF. The CDR3 DNA reads as TGTGCCAGCAGCTTATATGCAGGGTCTAATGAAAAACTGTTTTTT.

This clonotype was recorded many times. This rearrangement joins TRBV2 to TRBJ2-2; a possible D gene is TRBD1 (5 bases). Germline V gene lookup returns CDR1 SNHLY and CDR2 FYNNEI. The V end lost 0 bases, the J end lost 4 bases, and 12 bases lay between the germline ends. This CDR3 spans 16 amino acids. CDR3 sequence: CASSEAPSGITGELFF. CDR3 coding DNA: TGTGCCAGCAGTGAAGCGCCATCAGGGATCACCGGGGAGCTGTTTTTT.

This clonotype was counted many times. The CDR3 loop is CASSPPGGGTEAFF. CDR3 nucleotide sequence: TGTGCCAGCAGTCCCCCCGGGGGGGGCACTGAAGCTTTCTTT. The chain couples TRBV12-3 or TRBV12-4 to TRBJ1-1, with a tentative D call TRBD1 (5 bases). CDR3 size: 14 residues. V lost 5 bases and J lost 4, with 14 bases in between.

On this clonotype: At one boundary the junction diverges from the germline segment, which might be a read error. The CDR3 nucleotides read TGTGACAGCGGGTTCTACGAGCAGTCCTTC. Amino acids: CDSGFYEQSF. The chain has TRBV2 and TRBJ2-7, with D perhaps matching TRBD2 (6 bases). The CDR3 contains 10 residues. From germline, CDR1 is SNHLY and CDR2 FYNNEI.

This clonotype appeared many times. This chain uses TRBV28 with TRBJ2-7, with TRBD1 matching 7 bases. V trimming: 7 bases; J trimming: 9 bases; junction bases outside the gene matches: 12. CDR1 is MDHEN and CDR2 is SYDVKM in the germline V gene. The CDR3 sequence is 13 residues long. The CDR3, as DNA: TGTGCCAGCACGAGGGGGCGCTTCCATGGGCAGTACTTC. Encoded protein: CASTRGRFHGQYF.

This clonotype was counted at least ten times. The chain joins TRBV2 to TRBJ1-2, with D possibly TRBD1 on 5 matching bases. The germline V gene has CDR1 SNHLY and CDR2 FYNNEI. The V end lost 3 bases, the J end lost 8 bases, and 13 bases lay between the germline ends. The CDR3 loop spans 13 amino acids. CDR3 bases: TGTGCCAGCAGTGATGGGGGGACGGGAGGCTACACCTTC. Its protein product is CASSDGGTGGYTF.

This clonotype was counted many times. As DNA, the CDR3 is TGTGCCAGCAGCTTAGCGTATTACAACACCGGGGAGCTGTTTTTT. Its translation: CASSLAYYNTGELFF. This chain joins TRBV7-8 and TRBJ2-2; D is unresolved. Trimming pared 0 bases from V and 2 bases from J, leaving 7 bases between. Germline V gene sequence: CDR1 SGHVS, CDR2 FQNEAQ. The CDR3 sequence is 15 residues long.

This clonotype was observed at least ten times. This chain links TRBV28 with TRBJ2-2; D is ambiguous. This CDR3 spans 13 amino acids. Trimming removed 5 bases at V and 5 bases at J, with 9 bases between. Germline-derived CDR1 and CDR2 are MDHEN and SYDVKM. Here the CDR3 reads CASSPAVTGELFF. The DNA of the CDR3 is TGTGCCAGCAGTCCGGCTGTAACCGGGGAGCTGTTTTTT.

This clonotype was seen many times. The genes are TRBV11-3 and TRBJ2-2; maybe TRBD1 (5 bases). Germline-derived CDR1 and CDR2 are SGHNT and YENEEA. This CDR3 has 13 amino acids. CDR3 amino acids: CGTCRENTGELFF. The CDR3 DNA reads TGTGGGACCTGCAGGGAGAACACCGGGGAGCTGTTTTTT.

This clonotype occurred many times. V usage is TRBV11-1 and J usage is TRBJ1-2; D remains ambiguous. CDR1 is SGHAT, CDR2 FQDESV, per germline (reference sequence). The V gene lost 1 base and the J gene lost 0 bases, with 12 bases spanning the gap. The CDR3 runs 16 residues. The CDR3 DNA is TGTGCCAGCAGCTTAGGACGGGCCTCAGCTAACTATGGCTACACCTTC. Amino acid sequence: CASSLGRASANYGYTF. The complete variable domain, with remaining parts taken from reference TRBV11-1 and TRBJ1-2, reads EAEVAQSPRYKITEKSQAVAFWCDPISGHATLYWYRQILGQGPELLVQFQDESVVDDSQLPKDRFSAERLKGVDSTLKIQPAELGDSAMYLCASSLGRASANYGYTFGSGTRLTVV.

This clonotype was seen at least ten times. Lacking the conserved final phenylalanine or tryptophan, this CDR3 likely reflects a read error. The V call is TRBV9, the J call TRBJ2-7, with TRBD1 as a possible D gene (6 bases). Per germline, CDR1 SGDLS and CDR2 YYNGEE. This CDR3 spans 15 amino acids. V shed 1 base and J shed 5 bases, with 16 bases lying between them. This CDR3 is CASSVKGENRDEQYL. The CDR3 coding sequence is TGTGCCAGCAGCGTAAAGGGGGAAAACAGAGACGAGCAGTACCTC.

The V call is TRBV28, the J call TRBJ1-1; 7 bases agree with TRBD1. The CDR3 is made up of 16 amino acids. The V and J ends lost 8 bases and 1 base, in that order; junction bases with no gene match: 13. CDR1 and CDR2 (germline): MDHEN, SYDVKM. The CDR3 nucleotides read TGTGCCAGCCCTGGTCCGAAAAGGGGGCAGAACACTGAAGCTTTCTTT. It is translated as CASPGPKRGQNTEAFF.

The J gene is TRBJ2-5, the V gene TRBV28; a weak D match, TRBD1 (7 bases). Looked up from germline, CDR1 is MDHEN and CDR2 is SYDVKM. The V end was cut by 3 bases, the J end by 5 bases, with 16 bases between. The CDR3 has 15 residues. The CDR3 sequence: CASSFGSGGTETQYF. CDR3 sequence (DNA): TGTGCCAGCAGTTTCGGGTCAGGGGGGACGGAGACCCAGTACTTC.

This clonotype has a count of ten or more. The CDR3 is CASSWRTGGETQYF. The CDR3 DNA reads as TGTGCCAGCAGCTGGCGAACGGGTGGAGAGACCCAGTACTTC. The chain has TRBV9 and TRBJ2-5; D remains ambiguous. V was shortened by 4 bases and J by 4 bases, with 14 bases between the two germline ends. Germline V CDR1 and CDR2: SGDLS, YYNGEE. This CDR3 contains 14 residues. Combining the CDR3 with reference TRBV9 and TRBJ2-5 gives the whole variable domain DSGVTQTPKHLITATGQRVTLRCSPRSGDLSVYWYQQSLDQGLQFLIQYYNGEERAKGNILERFSAQQFPDLHSELNLSSLELGDSALYFCASSWRTGGETQYFGPGTRLLVL.

This clonotype was seen many times. J is TRBJ2-7 and V is TRBV29-1; D gene ambiguous. V shed 3 bases and J shed 2 bases, with 5 bases lying between them. Germline assignment: CDR1 SQVTM and CDR2 ANQGSEA. The CDR3 has 11 amino acids. The CDR3 sequence is CSVEAAYEQYF. The CDR3 coding sequence is TGCAGCGTTGAGGCAGCCTACGAGCAGTACTTC.

This clonotype was observed at least ten times. The chain employs TRBV9 and TRBJ2-5; 11 bases are a match to TRBD2. The V gene's germline CDR1 is SGDLS and CDR2 YYNGEE. CDR3 size: 17 residues. V lost 2 bases to trimming and J lost 2 bases; unmatched junction nucleotides: 8. The CDR3 reads CASSVATGTSGQETQYF. CDR3 nucleotides: TGTGCCAGCAGCGTTGCCACCGGGACTAGCGGACAAGAGACCCAGTACTTC.

This clonotype was seen at least ten times. V and J are TRBV20-1 and TRBJ2-5; 9 nucleotides line up with TRBD1. With V trimmed by 6 bases and J by 5 bases, 7 bases remained unmatched. The CDR3 covers 13 residues. CDR1 and CDR2 from the germline V gene are DFQATT and SNEGSKA (reference sequence). This CDR3 is CSAGTGRVETQYF. DNA of the CDR3: TGCAGTGCCGGGACAGGGAGGGTGGAGACCCAGTACTTC.

This clonotype came up many times. The chain carries TRBV28 and TRBJ2-5; 7 nucleotides line up with TRBD1. The CDR3 runs to 14 residues. With 4 bases clipped from V and 4 bases from J, the junction kept 6 bases outside the gene matches. Per germline, CDR1 MDHEN and CDR2 SYDVKM. The CDR3 sequence: CASSSTGYRETQYF. The CDR3 nucleotides are TGTGCCAGCAGTTCGACAGGGTATCGAGAGACCCAGTACTTC.

At least ten counts were recorded for this clonotype. V usage is TRBV11-2 and J usage is TRBJ1-5, with 7 nucleotides matching TRBD1. The CDR3 is 17 residues long. Germline V gene sequence: CDR1 SGHAT, CDR2 FQNNGV. V shed 1 base and J 2 bases; nucleotides not matched to a gene: 8. The CDR3 DNA reads as TGTGCCAGCAGCTTAGTTAGAGGGGGCGAGGGCAATCAGCCCCAGCATTTT. Translation gives CASSLVRGGEGNQPQHF.

This clonotype showed up many times. This chain connects TRBV7-9 to TRBJ1-1, with a weak D call TRBD1 (5 bases). Trimming took off 6 bases at V and 4 bases at J, with 18 bases between the two ends. The germline V gene has CDR1 SEHNR and CDR2 FQNEAQ (reference sequence). The CDR3 spans 15 residues. The CDR3 loop is CASRGRQGPSTEAFF. CDR3 sequence (DNA): TGTGCCAGCAGGGGTAGGCAGGGACCCAGCACTGAAGCTTTCTTT.

The chain is built from TRBV24-1 and TRBJ1-5, with TRBD1 identical over 12 bases. Germline trimming cut 3 bases from V and 7 bases from J; bases unmatched to any gene: 3. This CDR3 region has 15 residues. The germline CDR1 and CDR2 sequences are KGHDR and SFDVKD. The CDR3 DNA sequence: TGTGCCACCAGTGATGGGACAGGGGGCTGGCAGCCCCAGCATTTT. This translates into CATSDGTGGWQPQHF.